This T cell receptor beta chain was obtained from a study of vaccination and CD4 T cells after COVID-19. Treatment of the sample: approximately 9-day PBMC culture with coronavirus spike peptide pools or control peptides (ViraFEST assay). Peptide-pool expansion of antigen-specific T cells preceded TCR sequencing in ViraFEST. Sequencing of cultured CD4+ T cell DNA used the Oncomine TCR Beta short-read assay. Via MiXCR, TCRdb re-called the PCR reads, giving one row per CDR3 protein. Of approximately 20,000 distinct CDR3 sequences in the sample, about 45% are singletons; the top ten hold roughly 3.1%. As to this clonotype: Its antigen is unknown.

V lost 6 bases and J lost 4, with 12 bases in between. This CDR3 contains 13 residues. The sample was CD4+ T cells from blood, cultured in vitro, taken after SARS-CoV-2 vaccination. The sequence derives from a human donor who had recovered from COVID-19. The V and J genes are TRBV12-3 or TRBV12-4 and TRBJ1-1; D perhaps matches TRBD1 (5 bases). The CDR3 nucleotides are TGTGCCAGCAGCGGGGGAGGAGGCACTGAAGCTTTCTTT. Protein product: CASSGGGGTEAFF.